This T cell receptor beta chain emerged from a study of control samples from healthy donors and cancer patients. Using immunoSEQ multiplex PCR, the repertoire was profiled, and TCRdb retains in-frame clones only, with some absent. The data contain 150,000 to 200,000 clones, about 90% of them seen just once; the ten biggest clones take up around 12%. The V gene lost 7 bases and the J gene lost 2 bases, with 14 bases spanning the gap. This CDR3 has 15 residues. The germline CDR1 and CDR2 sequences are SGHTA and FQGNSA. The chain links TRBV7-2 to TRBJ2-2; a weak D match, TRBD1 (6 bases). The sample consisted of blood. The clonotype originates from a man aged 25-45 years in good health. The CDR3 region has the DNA TGTGCCAGCACCCCGGGACAAAGAAACACCGGGGAGCTGTTTTTT. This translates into CASTPGQRNTGELFF.